These T cell receptor beta chains were read from a single sample in a study of blood T cells in healthy people across ages. MiXCR was run by TCRdb on the 5' RACE reads, yielding one entry per CDR3 protein. The sample records approximately 1.5 million distinct CDR3 sequences, 35% to 45% being singletons. The sequenced material came from blood. These TCRs come from a woman between 18 and 29 years old in good health. The conserved cysteine and the conserved F or W are not part of the CDR3 here.

V gene,J gene,CDR3 protein
TRBV11-2,NA,ASSSTSGRNYQETQY
TRBV5-5,NA,ASSWYSGTLAYNEQY
TRBV4-1,TRBJ2-2,ASSQVLAGELF
TRBV20-1,TRBJ2-7,SASKGTTYEQY
TRBV10-3,TRBJ2-5,AIRGGAQETQY
TRBV6-5,TRBJ1-4,ASRIGVAGKLF
TRBV19,TRBJ2-1,ASSIVAGWGQNEQF
TRBV4-1,TRBJ2-1,ASSEPSIGPNEQF
TRBV9,TRBJ1-1,ASSVEAANTEAF
TRBV6-1,TRBJ2-1,ASSEGGTGAF
TRBV11-2,TRBJ1-2,ASSLGDLIRTGYT
TRBV20-1,TRBJ1-5,SARPDSNSNQPQH
TRBV9,TRBJ2-1,ASSVGGTVSYNEQF
TRBV13,TRBJ2-1,ASSSRGTSGYNEQF
TRBV7-9,TRBJ2-7,ASSFTGTAPYEQY
TRBV24-1,TRBJ2-1,ATSDSLAGVETQF
TRBV6-5,NA,ASSPDRSPYNEQY
TRBV5-6,NA,ASSPPPTGPWRETQY
TRBV5-1,TRBJ2-1,ASSLLEGGRWINEQF
TRBV6-2/TRBV6-3,TRBJ1-1,ASSYADSSTEAF
TRBV20-1,TRBJ2-3,SARGVGGPYTQY
TRBV20-1,NA,SARPGQGGYEQY
TRBV6-2/TRBV6-3,TRBJ2-7,ASSYERLSSYEQY
TRBV30,TRBJ2-7,AWSVRDYEQY
TRBV12-3/TRBV12-4,TRBJ2-1,ASSFPYGRASGSSYNEQF
TRBV12-3/TRBV12-4,TRBJ1-4,ASTLWTGPNEKLF
TRBV12-5,TRBJ2-2,ASGVSAGELF
TRBV9,TRBJ2-4,ASSGDTSGNIQY
TRBV7-2,TRBJ1-5,ASSLKWAGANQPQH
TRBV20-1,TRBJ2-7,SASRGDRGNEQY
TRBV5-1,TRBJ2-5,ASSRGGLAGTNDNEQY
TRBV3-1,TRBJ1-2,ASSQAREYGSYT
TRBV24-1,TRBJ1-2,ATSDPALGLNYGYT
TRBV3-1,TRBJ1-5,ASSLQASNQPQH
TRBV6-5,TRBJ1-2,ASSYAQGGYT
TRBV25-1,NA,ASSVPSLSEQY
TRBV6-2/TRBV6-3,TRBJ1-2,ASSTSGTRANYGYT
TRBV27,NA,ASSLGGHNIQY
TRBV20-1,TRBJ2-1,SGTLAFDEQF
TRBV12-3/TRBV12-4,TRBJ2-5,ASSPPRGHQETQY
TRBV20-1,TRBJ1-2,SADPPGQGLANYGYT
TRBV9,TRBJ1-2,ASSVSPISDGYT
TRBV18,TRBJ2-3,ASSPPGSTTDTQY
TRBV29-1,TRBJ1-1,SVFSWNTEAF
TRBV4-2,TRBJ2-2,ASIQATLLENWELF
TRBV5-1,TRBJ1-5,ASSLGGTIEEPQH
TRBV7-9,TRBJ1-1,ASSLEGLTVEAF
TRBV10-3,TRBJ2-5,AISGTSGVDNEQY
TRBV6-2/TRBV6-3,TRBJ2-7,GSSNPGYEQY
TRBV11-2,TRBJ1-2,ASSLWDRGPTGYT
TRBV12-3/TRBV12-4,TRBJ1-5,ASSLAQDRNQPQH
TRBV4-3,TRBJ2-1,ASSQDRGPYNEQF
TRBV20-1,TRBJ2-7,SARDYRVGEQY
TRBV5-6,TRBJ1-1,ASSPGQHTEAF
TRBV29-1,TRBJ2-1,SVEDLGAAYNEQF
TRBV5-8,TRBJ1-5,ASGQYNQPQH
TRBV20-1,TRBJ2-7,SAHGGLDWADEQY
TRBV25-1,TRBJ1-2,ASRAQGDYGYT
TRBV7-2,TRBJ1-5,ASSLAGTRSNQPQH